The rows below give T cell receptor beta chains drawn from one sample of a study of human T cells and chemical hapten exposure. In TCRdb, the RACE reads were re-called with MiXCR into one record per CDR3 protein. Counted here are approximately 50,000 distinct CDR3 sequences, 11% occurring once; the ten biggest clones make up around 3.9%. The input for sequencing was whole blood, taken in connection with sensitization to the hapten diphenylcyclopropenone (DPC). The source of these receptors is a woman in her forties with alopecia areata. Some clones in this sample may be carry-over from other donors' samples. The CDR3 runs from the conserved cysteine through the conserved F or W.

v_gene: TRBV6-5
CDR3aa: CASRGQGQNEKLFF

v_gene: TRBV4-1
CDR3aa: CASSQERQGDQPQHF

v_gene: TRBV11-2
CDR3aa: CASSKEGGANYGYTF

v_gene: TRBV10-1
CDR3aa: CASSEGQGAAYEQYF

v_gene: TRBV6-1
CDR3aa: CASSDLGPNTEAFF

v_gene: TRBV25-1
CDR3aa: CASSDNRLLRSNEKLFF

v_gene: TRBV6-2/TRBV6-3
CDR3aa: CASSKSGANVLTF

v_gene: TRBV24-1
CDR3aa: CATSDLKRAGNEQFF

v_gene: TRBV25-1
CDR3aa: CASSEASGSEVQDTQYF

v_gene: TRBV7-8
CDR3aa: CASSSTGSQPQHF

v_gene: TRBV29-1
CDR3aa: CSVAPDTTGPYEQYF

v_gene: TRBV27
CDR3aa: CASSRAPGEQYF

v_gene: TRBV3-1
CDR3aa: CASSQRLASSSYNEQFF

v_gene: TRBV20-1
CDR3aa: CSAPGQGHYGYTF

v_gene: TRBV7-2
CDR3aa: CASSSEPTGMAFF

v_gene: TRBV2
CDR3aa: CASFLGQGSHEQYF

v_gene: TRBV3-1
CDR3aa: CASSQDRGRSWTIYF

v_gene: TRBV30
CDR3aa: CAWTQGFATNEKLFF

v_gene: TRBV24-1
CDR3aa: CATSTSTDTQYF

v_gene: TRBV7-2
CDR3aa: CASSTDRADNEQFF

v_gene: TRBV5-4
CDR3aa: CASSSRTGGGEKLFF

v_gene: TRBV4-3
CDR3aa: CASSQAPPGLAKNIQYF

v_gene: TRBV7-7
CDR3aa: CASSSGSGELFF

v_gene: TRBV6-5
CDR3aa: CASSALTGGAETQYF

v_gene: TRBV14
CDR3aa: CASSLRLAGGSGTGELFF

v_gene: TRBV21-1
CDR3aa: CASSEGGACTGELFF

v_gene: TRBV12-3/TRBV12-4
CDR3aa: CASSLNPTEQYF

v_gene: TRBV5-4
CDR3aa: CASSTPNTDEQFF

v_gene: TRBV28
CDR3aa: CASSLARVYEQYF

v_gene: TRBV7-2
CDR3aa: CASSLVKVSEAFF

v_gene: TRBV2
CDR3aa: CASLRRGDYGYTF

v_gene: TRBV11-3
CDR3aa: CASSIQRNTEAFF

v_gene: TRBV9
CDR3aa: CASSVVGGQVSYNEQFF

v_gene: TRBV6-5
CDR3aa: CASSYFRGHGANVLTF

v_gene: TRBV6-2/TRBV6-3
CDR3aa: CASRGPLRTDTQYF

v_gene: TRBV18
CDR3aa: CASSPGSGNTEAFF

v_gene: TRBV11-1
CDR3aa: CASSLTDLNTEAFF

v_gene: TRBV6-2/TRBV6-3
CDR3aa: CASSYSSFLEAFF

v_gene: TRBV6-6
CDR3aa: CASSFLPVNEQFF

v_gene: TRBV27
CDR3aa: CASSLVNRGYGYTF

v_gene: TRBV7-2
CDR3aa: CASSSQNSNQPQHF

v_gene: TRBV11-2
CDR3aa: CASSLSRTGTGTGELFF

v_gene: TRBV7-6
CDR3aa: CASSLVRSSYEQYF

v_gene: TRBV7-2
CDR3aa: CASSSSGTDPYNEQFF

v_gene: TRBV9
CDR3aa: CASSELAGDYNEQFF

v_gene: TRBV6-2/TRBV6-3
CDR3aa: CASSYASGRVTGELFF

v_gene: TRBV12-3/TRBV12-4
CDR3aa: CASSLADGTQYF

v_gene: TRBV20-1
CDR3aa: CSARGSGGAGYNSPLHF

v_gene: TRBV6-2/TRBV6-3
CDR3aa: CASSQSAGTWDEQFF

v_gene: TRBV20-1
CDR3aa: CSAAPRGKQETQYF

v_gene: TRBV12-3/TRBV12-4
CDR3aa: CASSLGLADAYEQYF

v_gene: TRBV7-9
CDR3aa: CASSLAGTQETQYF

v_gene: TRBV20-1
CDR3aa: CSARPSPKVAGRTDTQYF

v_gene: TRBV7-2
CDR3aa: CASSLPFEPLHF

v_gene: TRBV30
CDR3aa: CAWSVEREPYEQYF